The clone carrying this T cell receptor (beta chain) was observed once. J gave up 0 bases and V 6 bases, and 8 bases lay outside the gene matches. Germline V lookup: CDR1 SEHNR, CDR2 FQNEAQ (reference sequence). CDR3 length: 16 residues. TCRdb used MiXCR to reprocess the multiplex PCR reads, holding one entry per CDR3 protein. This sample has 160,000 or so distinct CDR3 sequences; about 30% occur once, and the top ten carry about 3.8%. The lymph nodes were axillary draining lymph nodes from breast cancer patients. This sample was included in a study of breast tumors, draining lymph nodes, adjacent tissues.

J is TRBJ2-1 and V is TRBV7-9; 7 nucleotides agree with TRBD1. The material sequenced was axillary lymph node tissue. The TCR originated in a female donor with breast cancer. Some clones in this sample may be carry-over from other donors' samples. The CDR3 sequence: CASRPSRTGSYNEQFF. The CDR3, as DNA: TGTGCCAGCAGACCATCCCGGACAGGCTCCTACAATGAGCAGTTCTTC.